This record looks at one T cell receptor (beta chain) sequence and its context. HTBI primers from iRepertoire and Arm-PCR of CDR3 regions yielded the TCR beta libraries. TCRdb redid the calling of the multiplex PCR reads with MiXCR, one entry per CDR3 protein. The sample carries about 660,000 distinct CDR3 sequences, 30% recorded once. The data stem from a study of regulatory T cells in long-lasting Graves disease. Time point denoted: persistent/refractory GD, antithyroid drugs over 5 years with positive TRAb. After RNA was extracted from PBMCs, the TCR library was made from it. Germline V gene data show CDR1 as SNHLY and CDR2 as FYNNEI. CDR3 size: 16 residues. The ends were cut back, 5 bases at V and 7 bases at J, with 23 bases in the middle.

The rearrangement joins TRBV2 to TRBJ1-2; D possibly corresponds to TRBD1 (5 bases). This sequence originates from a female donor with Graves disease. The sequencing used peripheral blood mononuclear cells (PBMCs), collected when the disease was refractory, from a patient treated with antithyroid drugs. CDR3 DNA: TGTGCCAGCAGTTACTCTCCGGGACGCCAGGGAGGTGGCTACACCTTC. Residues: CASSYSPGRQGGGYTF.